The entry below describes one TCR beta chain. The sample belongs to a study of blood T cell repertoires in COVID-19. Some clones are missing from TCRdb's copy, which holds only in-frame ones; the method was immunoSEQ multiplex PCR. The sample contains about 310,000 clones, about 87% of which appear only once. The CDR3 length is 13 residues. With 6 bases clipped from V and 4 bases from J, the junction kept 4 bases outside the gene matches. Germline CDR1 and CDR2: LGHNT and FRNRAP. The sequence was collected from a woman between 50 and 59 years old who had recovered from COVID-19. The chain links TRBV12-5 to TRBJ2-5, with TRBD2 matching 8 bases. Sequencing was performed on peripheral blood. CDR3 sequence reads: CASGYSGVETQYF. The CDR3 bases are TGTGCTAGTGGCTATAGCGGGGTAGAGACCCAGTACTTC.